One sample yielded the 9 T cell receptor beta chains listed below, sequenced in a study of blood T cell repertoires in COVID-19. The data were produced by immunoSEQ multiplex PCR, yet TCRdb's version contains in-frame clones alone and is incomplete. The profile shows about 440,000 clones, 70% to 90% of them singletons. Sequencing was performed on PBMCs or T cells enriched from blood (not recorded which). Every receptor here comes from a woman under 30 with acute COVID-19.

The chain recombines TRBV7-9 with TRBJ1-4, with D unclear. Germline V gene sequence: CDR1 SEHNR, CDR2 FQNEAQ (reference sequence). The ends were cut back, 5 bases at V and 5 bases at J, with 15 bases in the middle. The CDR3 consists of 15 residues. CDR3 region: CASSPSTGWNEKLFF. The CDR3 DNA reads TGTGCCAGCAGCCCGTCCACGGGGTGGAATGAAAAACTGTTTTTT.

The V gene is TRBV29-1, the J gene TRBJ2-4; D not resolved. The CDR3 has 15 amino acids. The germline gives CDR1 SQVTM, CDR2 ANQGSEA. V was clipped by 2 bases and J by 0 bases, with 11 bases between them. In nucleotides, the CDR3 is TGCAGCGTTGAATTGGCAGGCCTAGCCAAAAACATTCAGTACTTC. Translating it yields CSVELAGLAKNIQYF. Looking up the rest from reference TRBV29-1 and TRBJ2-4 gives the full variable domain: SAVISQKPSRDICQRGTSLTIQCQVDSQVTMMFWYRQQPGQSLTLIATANQGSEATYESGFVIDKFPISRPNLTFSTLTVSNMSPEDSSIYLCSVELAGLAKNIQYFGAGTRLSVL.

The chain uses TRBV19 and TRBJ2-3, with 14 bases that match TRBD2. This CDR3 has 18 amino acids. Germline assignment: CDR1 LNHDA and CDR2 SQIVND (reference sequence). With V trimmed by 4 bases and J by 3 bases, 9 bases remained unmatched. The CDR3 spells CASSTGLAGGPGTDTQYF. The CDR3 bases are TGTGCCAGTAGTACCGGACTAGCGGGGGGCCCGGGAACAGATACGCAGTATTTT.

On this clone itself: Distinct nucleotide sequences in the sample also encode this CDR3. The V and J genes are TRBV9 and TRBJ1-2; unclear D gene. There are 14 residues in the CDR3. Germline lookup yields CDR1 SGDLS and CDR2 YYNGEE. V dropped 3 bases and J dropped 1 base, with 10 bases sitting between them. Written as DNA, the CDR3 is TGTGCCAGCAGCGCGGGTGGCCTTAACTATGGCTACACCTTC. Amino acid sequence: CASSAGGLNYGYTF.

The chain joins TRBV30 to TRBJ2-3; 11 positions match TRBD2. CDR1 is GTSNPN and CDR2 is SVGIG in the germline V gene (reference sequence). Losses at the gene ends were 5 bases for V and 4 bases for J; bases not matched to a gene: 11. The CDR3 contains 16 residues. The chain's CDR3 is CAWGFPSGRRSDTQYF. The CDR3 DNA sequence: TGTGCCTGGGGGTTTCCTAGCGGGAGGCGCTCAGATACGCAGTATTTT.

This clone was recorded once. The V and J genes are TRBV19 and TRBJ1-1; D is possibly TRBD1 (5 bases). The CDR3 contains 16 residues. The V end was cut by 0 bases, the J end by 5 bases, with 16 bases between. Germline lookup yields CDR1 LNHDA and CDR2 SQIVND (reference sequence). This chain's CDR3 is CASSIDRGERRTEAFF. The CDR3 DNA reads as TGTGCCAGTAGTATAGATCGGGGGGAGAGGCGGACTGAAGCTTTCTTT.

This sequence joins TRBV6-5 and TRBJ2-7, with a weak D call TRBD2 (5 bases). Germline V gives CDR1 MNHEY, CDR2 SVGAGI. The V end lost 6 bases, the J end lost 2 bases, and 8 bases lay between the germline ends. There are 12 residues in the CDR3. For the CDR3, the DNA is TGTGCCAGCAGAGACTATCCCTACGAGCAGTACTTC. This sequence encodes CASRDYPYEQYF.

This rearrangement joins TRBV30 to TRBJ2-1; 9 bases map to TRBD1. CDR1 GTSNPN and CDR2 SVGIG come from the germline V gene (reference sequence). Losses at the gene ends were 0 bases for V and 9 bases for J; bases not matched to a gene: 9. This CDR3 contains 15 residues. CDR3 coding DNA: TGTGCCTGGAGTGTCGGGACAGGGTGGGGGATTGAGCAGTTCTTC. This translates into CAWSVGTGWGIEQFF.

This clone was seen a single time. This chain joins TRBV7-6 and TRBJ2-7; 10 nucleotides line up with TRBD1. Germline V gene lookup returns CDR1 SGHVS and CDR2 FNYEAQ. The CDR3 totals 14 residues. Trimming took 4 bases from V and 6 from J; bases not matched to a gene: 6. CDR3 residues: CASSSGQGKGEQYF. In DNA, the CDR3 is TGTGCCAGCAGCTCGGGACAGGGGAAAGGCGAGCAGTACTTC.